This T cell receptor beta chain was sequenced during a study of blood T cell repertoires in COVID-19 (dated by TCRdb to 2020 to 2022). Regarding the study in general: The collaborator samples originated in the United States, Italy and Spain and spanned the acute and convalescent phases of COVID-19. The material from the prospective study consisted of cDNA or gDNA derived from T cells, B-cell-depleted T cells, or PBMCs. The dataset comprised deeply sampled blood TCRbeta repertoires from subjects exposed to, actively infected with, or recovered from COVID-19. The repertoires were released in a freely available public database intended as a resource for research on the immune response to SARS-CoV-2. The samples were drawn from two sources: the first 160 participants of the ongoing ImmuneRACE study, and over 950 subjects contributed by 6 global collaborators. Nearly every sample came with metadata listing a de-identified subject ID, COVID-19 status, age in years and sex. Where available, HLA class I and class II types were taken from metadata supplied by the sample provider and were not determined by assay-based typing. Findings and caveats that apply to the study as a whole: How much clinical and demographic metadata was included differed by source and by participant, and the metadata was provided uncurated.

On this clone itself: Its recognized antigen is unknown. There are no base qualities to consult, and no much larger clone falls within one base.

The immunoSEQ Assay, a bias-controlled multiplex PCR, was used to amplify TCRbeta CDR3 regions from genomic DNA. In the source study's methods: The number of nucleated cells in each sample was estimated from the amplification of reference gene primers within the assay. Sequence reads were collapsed and filtered to measure the absolute abundance of every unique TCRbeta CDR3 rearrangement. For each sample, productive Simpson clonality was calculated as the square root of Simpson's diversity index across productive rearrangements. TCRdb stores this immuneACCESS table with in-frame sequences only. Part of the clones is absent; in the studies checked, under half of the shortfall reflects unresolved V genes, and no reason is known for the rest. That table furnishes V, J and clone size, whereas the DNA furnished D and trimming. The sample profile shows about 260,000 clones; 86% of them were found once. The ten largest clones capture about 2.1% of the sample.

CDR1 and CDR2, looked up from the germline V gene, are SQVTM and ANQGSEA. The CDR3 starts with the cysteine, ends with the phenylalanine, and has 15 residues. The retained sequence is limited to the CDR3, 45 bases, with the frame set at the first base. At the junction V is shortened by 6 bases and J by 5 bases; bases outside the gene matches: 9. Collaborating institutions collected whole blood in K2EDTA tubes following their own protocols. For TCRbeta analysis, collaborator samples were shipped as frozen whole blood, as isolated PBMCs, or as DNA extracted from either sample type. This receptor was taken from a man younger than 45 with active or convalescent COVID-19. The V and J segments used are TRBV29-1 and TRBJ2-2, with 10 bases matching TRBD1. Sequencing was carried out using peripheral blood. The CDR3 protein: CSVLTPGQGTGELFF. The DNA sequence is TGCAGCGTCTTAACTCCGGGACAGGGGACCGGGGAGCTGTTTTTT.